These 21 T cell receptor beta chains originate from one sample sequenced in a study of blood T cell repertoires in COVID-19 (dated by TCRdb to 2018 to 2021). Libraries were constructed by the immunoSEQ multiplex PCR assay. Not all clones reach the TCRdb copy of this immuneACCESS table, which keeps in-frame sequences only. Checked studies attribute under half of the gap to unresolved V genes and leave the rest unexplained. Counted in this sample were about 68,000 clones; approximately 89% of them appeared once. The ten largest clones add up to 8% to 10% of the sample. Material for sequencing was peripheral blood. These receptors were taken from a man between 45 and 60 years old with active COVID-19.

The chain uses TRBV5-1 and TRBJ1-1; possibly TRBD1 for D (5 bases). The germline gives CDR1 SGHRS, CDR2 YFSETQ. The CDR3 loop spans 13 amino acids. The V and J ends lost 5 bases and 5 bases respectively, with 13 bases between them. The chain's CDR3 is CASSWSRVTEAFF. CDR3 bases: TGCGCCAGCAGTTGGAGCAGGGTAACTGAAGCTTTCTTT.

The V and J genes are TRBV9 and TRBJ1-1; D not certain. The CDR3 runs 13 residues. Germline CDR1 SGDLS, CDR2 YYNGEE. Trimming left V 4 bases short and J 5 bases short, with 12 bases between. The CDR3 sequence is CASSWSTVTEAFF. The CDR3 bases are TGTGCCAGCAGCTGGTCCACAGTTACTGAAGCTTTCTTT.

The rearrangement joins TRBV5-6 to TRBJ2-3, with D possibly matching TRBD2 (6 bases). Trimming stripped 5 bases from V and 1 base from J, with 17 bases between. The CDR3 length is 16 residues. Germline V lookup: CDR1 SGHDT, CDR2 YYEEEE. CDR3 in DNA: TGTGCCAGCAGTTCCCGGCTTAGCGGTCGCACAGATACGCAGTATTTT. It is translated as CASSSRLSGRTDTQYF.

V gene TRBV2 combines with J gene TRBJ2-5, with 9 bases identical to TRBD1. Trimming cost V 8 bases and J 2 bases; bases outside gene matches: 12. Germline-derived CDR1 and CDR2 are SNHLY and FYNNEI. The CDR3 loop spans 16 amino acids. The CDR3 DNA sequence: TGTGCCAGCCAGGACCCCCGGGACAGGGAACAAGAGACCCAGTACTTC. Protein sequence: CASQDPRDREQETQYF.

This chain connects TRBV4-3 to TRBJ2-1, with 9 bases identical to TRBD2. Germline CDR1 and CDR2: LGHNA and YSLEER. This CDR3 is built from 17 residues. V was pared by 1 base and J by 9 bases, with 13 bases of the junction left unmatched. The CDR3 DNA sequence: TGCGCCAGCAGCCAAGGATTGGAAAAGCGGGGGGTTGGTGAGCAGTTCTTC. Protein: CASSQGLEKRGVGEQFF.

This clone was seen only once. The chain couples TRBV15 to TRBJ2-2; a possible D gene is TRBD2 (6 bases). Between the trimmed V and J ends, which lost 8 bases and 8 bases, there was a span of 15 bases. CDR3 length: 13 residues. Germline loops: CDR1 LNHNV, CDR2 YYDKDF (reference sequence). DNA of the CDR3: TGTGCCACCCAGGACTTGGGAGGAGGGGAGCTGTTTTTT. Translating it yields CATQDLGGGELFF.

The V call is TRBV6-5, the J call TRBJ2-1; tentatively, D is TRBD1 (7 bases). V lost 0 bases to trimming and J lost 8 bases, with 14 bases between them. The germline V gene has CDR1 MNHEY and CDR2 SVGAGI. This CDR3 is 15 amino acids long. The CDR3 loop reads CASSYSRFRGDEQFF. CDR3 coding DNA: TGTGCCAGCAGTTACTCGAGGTTCAGGGGGGATGAGCAGTTCTTC.

The chain recombines TRBV4-1 with TRBJ2-7, with TRBD1 identical over 8 bases. V shed 1 base, J shed 6 bases, and the junction held 8 bases outside the gene matches. This CDR3 comprises 15 residues. Germline V gene lookup returns CDR1 MGHRA and CDR2 YSYEKL. CDR3 amino acids: CASSQAATGVLEQYF. In DNA, the CDR3 is TGCGCCAGCAGCCAAGCGGCGACAGGGGTTCTCGAGCAGTACTTC.

This clone was seen just once. The gene calls are TRBV9 and TRBJ1-2; 12 nucleotides agree with TRBD1. Looked up from germline, CDR1 is SGDLS and CDR2 is YYNGEE. J was trimmed by 4 bases and V by 2 bases; bases with no gene match: 9. This CDR3 is built from 17 residues. The chain's CDR3 is CASSVGGTGGASYGYTF. As DNA, the CDR3 is TGTGCCAGCAGCGTGGGAGGGACAGGGGGCGCTTCCTATGGCTACACCTTC. The full variable domain, in which reference TRBV9 and TRBJ1-2 provide the parts outside the CDR3, is DSGVTQTPKHLITATGQRVTLRCSPRSGDLSVYWYQQSLDQGLQFLIQYYNGEERAKGNILERFSAQQFPDLHSELNLSSLELGDSALYFCASSVGGTGGASYGYTFGSGTRLTVV.

The chain couples TRBV9 to TRBJ1-1; D is uncertain. Germline values: CDR1 SGDLS, CDR2 YYNGEE. V shed 2 bases and J shed 4 bases, with 9 bases lying between them. This CDR3 has 13 residues. In DNA, the CDR3 is TGTGCCAGCAGCGTGCTAACCTCCACTGAAGCTTTCTTT. The encoded protein is CASSVLTSTEAFF.

This chain uses TRBV10-3 with TRBJ2-2, with unresolved D. Trimming took off 11 bases at V and 4 bases at J, with 8 bases between the two ends. Germline loops: CDR1 ENHRY, CDR2 SYGVKD. The CDR3 is 11 amino acids. As DNA, the CDR3 is TGTGCCCCACGGGTCACCGGGGAGCTGTTTTTT. Residues: CAPRVTGELFF.

V and J are TRBV2 and TRBJ1-5, with a tentative D call TRBD1 (6 bases). The V end was cut by 7 bases, the J end by 2 bases, with 6 bases between. Germline V lookup: CDR1 SNHLY, CDR2 FYNNEI. The CDR3 is 12 amino acids. The CDR3 region is CASNRGNQPQHF. For the CDR3, the DNA is TGTGCCAGCAACAGGGGCAATCAGCCCCAGCATTTT.

This chain links TRBV10-1 with TRBJ2-3; D ambiguous. Germline assignment: CDR1 WNHNN and CDR2 SYGVQD (reference sequence). V was shortened by 2 bases and J by 8 bases, with 11 bases between the two germline ends. The CDR3 has 13 amino acids. CDR3 sequence (DNA): TGCGCCAGCAGTGAGGTAGTTTCGGGTACGCAGTATTTT. Encoded protein: CASSEVVSGTQYF.

The rearrangement joins TRBV5-4 to TRBJ1-5; 7 bases map to TRBD1. CDR1 is SGHNT and CDR2 is YYREEE in the germline V gene (reference sequence). The CDR3 loop spans 13 amino acids. Germline trimming cut 4 bases from V and 5 bases from J; bases unmatched to any gene: 3. CDR3 residues: CASSTGTDQPQHF. DNA of the CDR3: TGTGCCAGCAGCACCGGGACAGATCAGCCCCAGCATTTT.

This clone was recorded many times. This chain links TRBV29-1 with TRBJ1-5; D might be TRBD1 (6 bases). Trimming shortened V by 6 bases and J by 4 bases, and 19 bases separated the two germline ends. Germline CDR1 reads SQVTM; CDR2 reads ANQGSEA. This CDR3 is built from 15 residues. CDR3 nucleotide sequence: TGCAGCGTCGCGGTCGAGACAGGAACAAATCAGCCCCAGCATTTT. It encodes CSVAVETGTNQPQHF.

V gene TRBV6-2 or TRBV6-3 combines with J gene TRBJ1-2; maybe TRBD1 (6 bases). This CDR3 is 14 amino acids long. Trimming removed 2 bases from V and 2 bases from J, with 9 bases in between. In germline, CDR1 is MNHEY, CDR2 SVGEGT. This CDR3 is CASSYRQGNYGYTF. The CDR3 DNA is TGTGCCAGCAGTTACCGGCAGGGGAACTATGGCTACACCTTC.

This chain uses TRBV18 with TRBJ1-1; possibly TRBD1 for D (6 bases). Germline V gives CDR1 KGHSH, CDR2 LQKENI. V lost 5 bases and J 3 bases, leaving 10 bases between the germline ends. The CDR3 consists of 13 residues. This CDR3 reads CASSTDRYTEAFF. In DNA, the CDR3 is TGTGCCAGCTCAACAGACAGGTACACTGAAGCTTTCTTT.

CDR3 nucleotides: TGTGCCAGCAGCCCAGGGTCCATGAACACTGAAGCTTTCTTT. Translated, it gives CASSPGSMNTEAFF. This chain links TRBV7-9 with TRBJ1-1; possibly TRBD1 for D (5 bases). The CDR3 runs to 14 residues. Germline values: CDR1 SEHNR, CDR2 FQNEAQ (reference sequence). V was trimmed by 5 bases and J by 0 bases, leaving 10 bases between them.

This clone was detected only once. The J gene is TRBJ2-6, the V gene TRBV5-4, with D possibly matching TRBD2 (5 bases). This CDR3 region has 18 residues. Germline V gene sequence: CDR1 SGHNT, CDR2 YYREEE (reference sequence). Trimming pared 0 bases from V and 0 bases from J, leaving 13 bases between. The CDR3 nucleotides read TGTGCCAGCAGCTTGGGTCGGACTTACTCCTCTGGGGCCAACGTCCTGACTTTC. This sequence encodes CASSLGRTYSSGANVLTF. The full variable domain, with the rest looked up from reference TRBV5-4 and TRBJ2-6, is ETGVTQSPTHLIKTRGQQVTLRCSSQSGHNTVSWYQQALGQGPQFIFQYYREEENGRGNFPPRFSGLQFPNYSSELNVNALELDDSALYLCASSLGRTYSSGANVLTFGAGSRLTVL.

This clone was picked up a small number of times. This sequence joins TRBV19 and TRBJ2-1; 9 bases are a match to TRBD1. The V gene end was trimmed by 7 bases and the J gene end by 2 bases; junction bases not matched to a gene: 30. The CDR3 covers 23 residues. Germline assignment: CDR1 LNHDA and CDR2 SQIVND (reference sequence). CDR3 sequence (DNA): TGTGCCAGTACCCCGACCTTGAATCCGGGACAGGGTAAAAAAACTCAACCCTACAATGAGCAGTTCTTC. Protein: CASTPTLNPGQGKKTQPYNEQFF.

The chain links TRBV6-5 to TRBJ2-3, with D tentatively TRBD2 (5 bases). The CDR3 totals 13 residues. V was shortened by 5 bases and J by 4 bases, with 10 bases between the two germline ends. The germline gives CDR1 MNHEY, CDR2 SVGAGI. The CDR3 spells CASSLRRADTQYF. CDR3 sequence (DNA): TGTGCCAGCAGTCTAAGGCGGGCAGATACGCAGTATTTT.